This T cell receptor (beta chain) emerged from a study of cytomegalovirus exposure and HLA in healthy donors. With 5 bases clipped from V and 10 bases from J, the junction kept 12 bases outside the gene matches. Germline values: CDR1 SGHRS, CDR2 YFSETQ. The CDR3 is 14 residues long. PCR involved 60 Vbeta and 13 Jbeta primers. The table came from immunoSEQ multiplex PCR; TCRdb's copy has only in-frame clones and leaves some out. The sample totals 100,000 to 150,000 clones. The sequenced sample was PBMCs. The rearrangement joins TRBV5-1 to TRBJ2-1, with 7 bases identical to TRBD1. The sequence came from a woman aged 40 to 55 in good health and CMV-seropositive. The CDR3 reads CASRPDRAYREQFF. The CDR3 DNA sequence: TGCGCCAGCAGGCCCGACAGGGCCTACAGGGAGCAGTTCTTC. Complete variable domain (other parts from reference TRBV5-1 and TRBJ2-1): KAGVTQTPRYLIKTRGQQVTLSCSPISGHRSVSWYQQTPGQGLQFLFEYFSETQRNKGNFPGRFSGRQFSNSRSEMNVSTLELGDSALYLCASRPDRAYREQFFGPGTRLTVL.